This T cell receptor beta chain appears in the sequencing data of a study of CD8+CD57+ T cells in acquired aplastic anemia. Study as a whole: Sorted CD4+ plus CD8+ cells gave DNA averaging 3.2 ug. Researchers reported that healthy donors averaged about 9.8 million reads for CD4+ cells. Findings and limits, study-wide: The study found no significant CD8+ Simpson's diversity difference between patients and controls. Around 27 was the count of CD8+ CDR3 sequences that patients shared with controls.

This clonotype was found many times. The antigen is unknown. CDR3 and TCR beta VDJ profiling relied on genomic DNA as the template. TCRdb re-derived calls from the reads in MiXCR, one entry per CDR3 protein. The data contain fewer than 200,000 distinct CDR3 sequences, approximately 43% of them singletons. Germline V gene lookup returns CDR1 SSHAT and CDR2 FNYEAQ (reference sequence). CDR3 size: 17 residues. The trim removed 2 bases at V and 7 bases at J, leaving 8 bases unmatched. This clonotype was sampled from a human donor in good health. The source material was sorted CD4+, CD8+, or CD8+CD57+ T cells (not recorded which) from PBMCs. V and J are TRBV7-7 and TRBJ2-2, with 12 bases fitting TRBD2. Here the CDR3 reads CASSLSPSGGAGGELFF. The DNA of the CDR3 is TGTGCCAGCAGCTTAAGCCCTAGCGGGGGGGCCGGCGGGGAGCTGTTTTTT.